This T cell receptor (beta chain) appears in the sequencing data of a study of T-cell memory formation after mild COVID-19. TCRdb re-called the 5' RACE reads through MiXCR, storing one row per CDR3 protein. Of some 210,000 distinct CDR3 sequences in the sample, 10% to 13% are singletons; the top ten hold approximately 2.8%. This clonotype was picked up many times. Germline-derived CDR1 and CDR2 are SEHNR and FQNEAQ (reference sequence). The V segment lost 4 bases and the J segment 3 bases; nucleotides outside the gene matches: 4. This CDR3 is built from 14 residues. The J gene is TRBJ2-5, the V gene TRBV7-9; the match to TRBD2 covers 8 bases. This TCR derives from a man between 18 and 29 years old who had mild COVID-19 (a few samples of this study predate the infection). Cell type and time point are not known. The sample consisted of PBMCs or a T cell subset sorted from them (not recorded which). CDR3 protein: CASSYGLAEETQYF. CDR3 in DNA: TGTGCCAGCAGCTACGGACTAGCTGAAGAGACCCAGTACTTC.